This TCR beta chain was identified during a study of OX40 agonist ivuxolimab in advanced cancers. Whole-study findings and limits: CD8+ T cells (on average) carried more expanded clones than CD4+ T cells. Dose levels from 0.1 to 3.0 mg/kg saw CD4+ and CD8+ blood T cells expand clonally by week 6.

Concerning this clone: Its antigen is unidentified.

The repertoire was sequenced with immunoSEQ multiplex PCR; TCRdb's copy has only in-frame clones and lacks some. The sample includes about 26,000 clones, approximately 89% seen only once; the top ten take 34%. Germline CDR1 KGHSH, CDR2 LQKENI. V dropped 5 bases and J dropped 2 bases, with 21 bases sitting between them. The CDR3 contains 17 residues. Anyone with autoimmune disease history or systemic immunosuppression was excluded. The sequences come from CD4+ or CD8+ T cells sorted from blood, collected in a trial of the OX40 agonist ivuxolimab. The sequence came from an adult with an advanced solid tumor such as melanoma, head and neck, liver or kidney cancer. The chain recombines TRBV18 with TRBJ2-5, with D perhaps TRBD2 (7 bases). CDR3 nucleotide sequence: TGTGCCAGCTCAGGTCGCCCGGGGGGCCCGTGGCAAGAGACCCAGTACTTC. Protein product: CASSGRPGGPWQETQYF.